This entry describes one T cell receptor beta chain. Antigen specificity is unknown. The data derive from a study of graft-versus-host responses after intestinal transplantation. Sequencing was performed with immunoSEQ multiplex PCR; in TCRdb, only in-frame clones are kept and a portion is missing. The sample has about 100,000 clones; roughly 90% are singletons. Germline V gives CDR1 MNHNS, CDR2 SASEGT. This CDR3 contains 13 residues. The ends were cut back, 6 bases at V and 3 bases at J, with 10 bases in the middle. The sample in question was unstimulated CD4+ T cells sorted from spleen or lymph node cells, obtained before transplant. This receptor was identified in a human donor who was the organ donor for an intestinal transplant. The chain is built from TRBV6-1 and TRBJ2-3, with D tentatively TRBD1 (6 bases). CDR3 in amino acids: CASSPRGTDTQYF. CDR3 DNA: TGTGCCAGCAGCCCCAGGGGAACAGATACGCAGTATTTT.